Listed below are T cell receptor beta chains from one sample, sequenced in a study of a mutant IDH1 vaccine in newly diagnosed glioma. Antigens of these TCRs are unknown. Produced via immunoSEQ multiplex PCR; TCRdb's table is partial and in-frame only. The sample has about 36,000 clones; approximately 80% are singletons. Specimen: PBMCs, collected from a glioma patient whose treatment included an IDH1 peptide vaccine. These receptors were collected from a man aged 45-65 years with glioma. The CDR3 runs from the conserved cysteine through the conserved F or W. D genes are given only for firm matches. Clone size is shown for a subset of rows, as once, few, many or a class of expanded clone.

V gene	clone size	CDR3 length	J gene	D gene	CDR3 protein	CDR3 DNA
TRBV11-3	.	13	TRBJ1-4	.	CASSLEGAKKLFF	TGTGCCAGCAGCTTAGAAGGGGCTAAAAAACTGTTTTTT
TRBV4-2	few	15	TRBJ1-5	.	CASSQRTGGNQPQHF	TGTGCCAGCAGCCAGAGGACGGGAGGCAATCAGCCCCAGCATTTT
TRBV4-1	.	16	TRBJ2-7	.	CASSQDFGTGLYEQYF	TGCGCCAGCAGCCAAGATTTCGGAACAGGACTCTACGAGCAGTACTTC
TRBV6-4	few	13	TRBJ1-5	.	CASSQWPNQPQHF	TGTGCCAGCAGTCAATGGCCCAATCAGCCCCAGCATTTT
TRBV9	once	13	TRBJ1-1	TRBD1	CASSSDRATEAFF	TGTGCCAGCAGCTCGGACAGGGCCACTGAAGCTTTCTTT
TRBV30	.	15	TRBJ2-3	TRBD2	CAWSVGAGGTDTQYF	TGTGCCTGGAGTGTAGGAGCGGGGGGGACAGATACGCAGTATTTT
TRBV28	.	14	TRBJ1-4	.	CASSLGTFGEKLFF	TGTGCCAGCAGTTTAGGGACCTTCGGTGAAAAACTGTTTTTT
TRBV7-2	.	14	TRBJ2-3	.	CASSLEPVDDTQYF	TGTGCCAGCAGCTTAGAACCGGTGGACGATACGCAGTATTTT
TRBV5-1	.	13	TRBJ2-1	.	CASSSGRYNEQFF	TGCGCCAGCAGCTCTGGACGGTACAATGAGCAGTTCTTC
TRBV19	.	15	TRBJ2-6	.	CASSTGERGANVLTF	TGTGCCAGTAGTACGGGGGAGCGTGGGGCCAACGTCCTGACTTTC
TRBV2	.	14	TRBJ2-7	TRBD2	CASSAGGRSYEQYF	TGTGCCAGCAGTGCGGGAGGGCGTTCCTACGAGCAGTACTTC
TRBV27	.	17	TRBJ1-2	TRBD1	CASSPRQGAVFNYGYTF	TGTGCCAGCAGTCCTAGACAGGGGGCGGTCTTTAACTATGGCTACACCTTC
TRBV9	.	14	TRBJ1-2	TRBD1	CASSVDQGAYGYTF	TGTGCCAGCAGCGTAGATCAGGGGGCCTATGGCTACACCTTC
TRBV15	.	15	TRBJ2-1	.	CATSGGSSSYNEQFF	TGTGCCACCAGCGGGGGATCGAGCTCCTACAATGAGCAGTTCTTC
TRBV10-3	.	15	TRBJ2-7	.	CAISETGAGTYEQYF	TGTGCCATCAGTGAAACTGGCGCGGGGACCTACGAGCAGTACTTC
TRBV25-1	.	17	TRBJ2-3	.	CASSERHNRETTDTQYF	TGTGCCAGCAGTGAAAGGCACAACAGGGAAACTACAGATACGCAGTATTTT
TRBV18	.	13	TRBJ2-5	TRBD1	CASSSGQQETQYF	TGTGCCAGCTCATCGGGACAGCAAGAGACCCAGTACTTC
TRBV4-2	few	15	TRBJ1-1	TRBD1	CASSQARGLGTEAFF	TGTGCCAGCAGCCAAGCGAGGGGGCTCGGCACTGAAGCTTTCTTT
TRBV2	few	14	TRBJ1-2	TRBD1	CASSLQGAVVGYTF	TGTGCCAGCTCCCTACAGGGGGCAGTCGTGGGCTACACCTTC
TRBV19	.	15	TRBJ1-5	.	CASTTRDGFNQPQHF	TGTGCCAGTACCACCAGGGACGGATTCAATCAGCCCCAGCATTTT
TRBV2	.	11	TRBJ2-4	.	CASSSRAPEYF	TGTGCCAGCAGTTCTCGAGCTCCGGAGTACTTC
TRBV5-1	.	14	TRBJ2-1	.	CASSFGGTYNEQFF	TGCGCCAGCAGCTTTGGAGGAACCTACAATGAGCAGTTCTTC
TRBV19	.	15	TRBJ2-1	TRBD2	CASSQTSGKVDEQFF	TGTGCCAGTAGCCAAACTAGCGGGAAGGTCGATGAGCAGTTCTTC
TRBV18	.	14	TRBJ1-2	.	CASSPSAGTYGYTF	TGTGCCAGCTCACCAAGCGCGGGAACATATGGCTACACCTTC
TRBV5-1	.	16	TRBJ1-2	.	CASSPKGPSRNYGYTF	TGCGCCAGCAGCCCGAAGGGACCATCACGTAACTATGGCTACACCTTC
TRBV7-2	.	15	TRBJ2-7	.	CASSLTPGKRLEQYF	TGTGCCAGCAGCTTAACCCCAGGGAAAAGGTTGGAGCAGTACTTC
TRBV15	.	17	TRBJ2-5	TRBD2	CATSPRETSGSQETQYF	TGTGCCACCAGCCCCCGGGAGACTAGCGGGAGCCAAGAGACCCAGTACTTC
TRBV7-2	.	16	TRBJ2-5	.	CASSLAVLGSKETQYF	TGTGCCAGCAGCTTAGCGGTCTTGGGGTCCAAAGAGACCCAGTACTTC
TRBV28	few	14	TRBJ2-3	TRBD2	CASSPGGPGDTQYF	TGTGCCAGCAGCCCGGGAGGGCCTGGAGATACGCAGTATTTT
TRBV7-9	few	13	TRBJ2-1	TRBD1	CASSPRGPDEQFF	TGTGCCAGCAGCCCCAGGGGGCCGGATGAGCAGTTCTTC
TRBV5-1	.	14	TRBJ2-1	.	CASKTDRSYNEQFF	TGCGCCAGCAAGACAGACCGCTCCTACAATGAGCAGTTCTTC
TRBV19	few	13	TRBJ1-1	.	CASSIGRGTEAFF	TGTGCCAGTAGTATTGGGCGCGGGACTGAAGCTTTCTTT
TRBV18	.	14	TRBJ2-5	TRBD2	CASILRAGDVTQYF	TGTGCCAGCATATTAAGGGCGGGAGATGTGACCCAGTACTTC
TRBV30	once	14	TRBJ1-6	.	CAWSGGASNSPLHF	TGTGCCTGGAGTGGAGGGGCCTCCAATTCACCCCTCCACTTT
TRBV11-2	few	12	TRBJ1-1	.	CASTYSNTEAFF	TGTGCCAGCACCTACAGTAACACTGAAGCTTTCTTT
TRBV5-1	.	15	TRBJ1-1	.	CASSLLWGVNTEAFF	TGCGCCAGCAGCTTGTTGTGGGGGGTGAACACTGAAGCTTTCTTT
TRBV7-8	.	15	TRBJ2-1	TRBD2	CASRPTSGSYNEQFF	TGTGCCAGCAGGCCCACTAGCGGCTCCTACAATGAGCAGTTCTTC
TRBV7-9	.	15	TRBJ1-2	.	CASSLGSILNYGYTF	TGTGCCAGCAGCTTAGGCTCCATTTTGAACTATGGCTACACCTTC
TRBV10-3	once	11	TRBJ2-1	.	CATEGVNEQFF	TGTGCCACCGAGGGGGTGAATGAGCAGTTCTTC
TRBV19	few	13	TRBJ1-2	.	CASSTPGSYGYTF	TGTGCCAGTAGTACACCGGGATCCTATGGCTACACCTTC
TRBV5-1	.	13	TRBJ1-2	.	CASSPAGNYGYTF	TGCGCCAGCAGCCCGGCGGGCAACTATGGCTACACCTTC
TRBV10-3	.	15	TRBJ1-5	.	CAISVGGSREQPQHF	TGTGCCATCAGTGTGGGAGGGAGCAGGGAGCAGCCCCAGCATTTT
TRBV5-1	.	16	TRBJ1-4	.	CASSLTGDATNEKLFF	TGCGCCAGCAGCTTGACAGGAGATGCAACTAATGAAAAACTGTTTTTT
TRBV29-1	.	14	TRBJ2-2	.	CSARRGSVTGELFF	TGCAGCGCCCGAAGGGGGTCGGTCACCGGGGAGCTGTTTTTT
TRBV28	.	15	TRBJ1-4	TRBD1	CASSSYRGLNEKLFF	TGTGCCAGCAGTTCCTACAGGGGACTTAATGAAAAACTGTTTTTT
TRBV7-2	.	16	TRBJ2-7	TRBD1	CASSRGGGTGGYEQYF	TGTGCCAGCAGCCGAGGAGGGGGGACAGGGGGCTACGAGCAGTACTTC
TRBV5-1	.	15	TRBJ2-7	TRBD2	CASSLITSGSYEQYF	TGCGCCAGCAGCTTGATCACTAGCGGCTCCTACGAGCAGTACTTC
TRBV4-1	.	13	TRBJ2-1	.	CASSQGLRGEQFF	TGCGCCAGCAGCCAAGGGTTAAGGGGTGAGCAGTTCTTC
TRBV2	.	11	TRBJ2-7	.	CASRGTYEQYF	TGTGCCAGCAGGGGGACCTACGAGCAGTACTTC